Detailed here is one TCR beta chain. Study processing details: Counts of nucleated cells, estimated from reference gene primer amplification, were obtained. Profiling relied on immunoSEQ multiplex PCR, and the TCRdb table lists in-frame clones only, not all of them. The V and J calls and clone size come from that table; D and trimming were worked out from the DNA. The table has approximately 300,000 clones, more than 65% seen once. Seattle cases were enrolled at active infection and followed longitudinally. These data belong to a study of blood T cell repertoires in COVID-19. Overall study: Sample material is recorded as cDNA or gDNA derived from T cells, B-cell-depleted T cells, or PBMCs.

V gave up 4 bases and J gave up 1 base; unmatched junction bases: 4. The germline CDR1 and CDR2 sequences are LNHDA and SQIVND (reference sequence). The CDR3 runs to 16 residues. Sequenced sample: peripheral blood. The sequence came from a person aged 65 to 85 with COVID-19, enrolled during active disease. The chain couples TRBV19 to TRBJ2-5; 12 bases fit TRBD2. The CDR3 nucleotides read TGTGCCAGTAGTAGACTAGCGGGGGCGTTCCAAGAGACCCAGTACTTC. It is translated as CASSRLAGAFQETQYF.